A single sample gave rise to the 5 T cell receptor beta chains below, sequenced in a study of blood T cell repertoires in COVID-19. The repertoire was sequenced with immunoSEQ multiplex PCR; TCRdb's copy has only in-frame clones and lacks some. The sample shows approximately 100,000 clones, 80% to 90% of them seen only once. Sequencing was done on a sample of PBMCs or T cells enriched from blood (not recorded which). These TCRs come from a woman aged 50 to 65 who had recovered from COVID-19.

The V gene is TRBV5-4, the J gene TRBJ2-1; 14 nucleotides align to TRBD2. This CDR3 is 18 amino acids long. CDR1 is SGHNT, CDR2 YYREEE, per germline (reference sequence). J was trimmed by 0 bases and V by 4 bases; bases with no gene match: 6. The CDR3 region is CASSEGLAGVFSYNEQFF. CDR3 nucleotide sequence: TGTGCCAGCAGCGAGGGACTAGCGGGAGTATTCTCCTACAATGAGCAGTTCTTC. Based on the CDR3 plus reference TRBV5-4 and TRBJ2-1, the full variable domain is ETGVTQSPTHLIKTRGQQVTLRCSSQSGHNTVSWYQQALGQGPQFIFQYYREEENGRGNFPPRFSGLQFPNYSSELNVNALELDDSALYLCASSEGLAGVFSYNEQFFGPGTRLTVL.

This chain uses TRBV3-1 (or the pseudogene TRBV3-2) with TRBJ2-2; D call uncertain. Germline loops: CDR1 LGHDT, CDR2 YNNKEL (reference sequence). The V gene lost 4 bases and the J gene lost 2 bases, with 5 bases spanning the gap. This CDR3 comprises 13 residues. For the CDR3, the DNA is TGTGCCAGCAGCCCTTTAAACACCGGGGAGCTGTTTTTT. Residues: CASSPLNTGELFF.

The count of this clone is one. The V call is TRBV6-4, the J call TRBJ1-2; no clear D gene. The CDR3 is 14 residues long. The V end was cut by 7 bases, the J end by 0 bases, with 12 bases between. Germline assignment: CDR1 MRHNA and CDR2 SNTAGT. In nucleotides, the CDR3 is TGTGCCAGCACTCCCCGGACTTCTAACTATGGCTACACCTTC. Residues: CASTPRTSNYGYTF.

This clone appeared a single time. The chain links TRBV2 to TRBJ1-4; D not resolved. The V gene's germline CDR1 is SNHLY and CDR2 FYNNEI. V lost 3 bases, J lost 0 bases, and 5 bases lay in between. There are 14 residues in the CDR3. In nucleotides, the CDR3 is TGTGCCAGCAGTGACGGTGCAACTAATGAAAAACTGTTTTTT. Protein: CASSDGATNEKLFF.

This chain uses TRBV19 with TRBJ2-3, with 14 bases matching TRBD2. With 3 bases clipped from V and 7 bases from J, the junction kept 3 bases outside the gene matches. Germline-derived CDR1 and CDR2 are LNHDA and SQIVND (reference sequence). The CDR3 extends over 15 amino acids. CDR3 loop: CASSMGLAGEYTQYF. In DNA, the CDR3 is TGTGCCAGTAGTATGGGACTAGCGGGGGAATATACGCAGTATTTT. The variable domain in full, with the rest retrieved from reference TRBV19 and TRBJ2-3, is DGGITQSPKYLFRKEGQNVTLSCEQNLNHDAMYWYRQDPGQGLRLIYYSQIVNDFQKGDIAEGYSVSREKKESFPLTVTSAQKNPTAFYLCASSMGLAGEYTQYFGPGTRLTVL.